The rows below give T cell receptor beta chains drawn from one sample of a study of metastatic and nonmetastatic thyroid tumors. TCRdb reanalyzed the PCR reads with MiXCR. The sample comprises several thousand clones, around 30% of which are singletons, and roughly 43% rests with the top ten. Sequenced material: tumor tissue. These receptors were taken from a male donor with papillary thyroid cancer or a benign thyroid nodule (not recorded which). Some clones in this sample may be carry-over from other donors' samples. CDR3s include the opening cysteine and the closing phenylalanine or tryptophan. A D gene is named only where the DNA matches it firmly. Only some rows state a clone size, as once, few, many or a class for expanded clones.

size	V	D	J	CDR3	DNA
NA	TRBV6-1	TRBD1	TRBJ1-5	CASSTHRGPNQPQHF	TGTGCCAGCAGTACACACAGGGGGCCTAATCAGCCCCAGCATTTT
NA	TRBV30	NA	TRBJ2-1	CAWSAKGEDYNEQFF	TGTGCCTGGAGTGCCAAGGGGGAGGACTACAATGAGCAGTTCTTC
NA	TRBV6-2/TRBV6-3	NA	TRBJ2-7	CASSYGTTYEQYF	TGTGCCAGCAGTTACGGCACTACCTACGAGCAGTACTTC
few	TRBV6-2/TRBV6-3	NA	TRBJ1-5	CASSYPDRSNQPQHF	TGTGCCAGCAGTTACCCTGACAGGAGCAATCAGCCCCAGCATTTT
NA	TRBV28	NA	TRBJ2-5	CASTQGGETQYF	TGTGCCAGCACCCAGGGGGGGGAGACCCAGTACTTC
NA	TRBV19	NA	TRBJ2-5	CASSISGVETQYF	TGTGCCAGTAGTATATCTGGGGTAGAGACCCAGTACTTC
few	TRBV19	TRBD2	TRBJ2-2	CASGLAGLTGELFF	TGTGCCAGTGGGCTAGCGGGCCTCACCGGGGAGCTGTTTTTT
medium-sized	TRBV6-1	TRBD2	TRBJ2-1	CASSAAGTISYNEQFF	TGTGCCAGCAGTGCAGCGGGGACGATCTCCTACAATGAGCAGTTCTTC
NA	TRBV10-2	TRBD2	TRBJ2-7	CASRVLAGGNEQYF	TGCGCCAGCAGGGTTCTAGCGGGAGGCAACGAGCAGTACTTC
NA	TRBV5-1	NA	TRBJ2-3	CASSLEGLDTQYF	TGCGCCAGCAGCTTGGAAGGGTTAGATACGCAGTATTTT
NA	TRBV27	NA	TRBJ2-2	CASSLGAANTGELFF	TGTGCCAGCAGTTTAGGGGCAGCAAACACCGGGGAGCTGTTTTTT
few	TRBV27	TRBD1	TRBJ2-2	CASSLSQGVDTGELFF	TGTGCCAGCAGTTTATCGCAGGGGGTGGACACCGGGGAGCTGTTTTTT
few	TRBV6-6	NA	TRBJ2-2	CASSPNRYDRDKNTGELFF	TGTGCCAGCAGTCCTAATCGTTACGACCGGGACAAGAACACCGGGGAGCTGTTTTTT
few	TRBV6-1	TRBD1	TRBJ2-1	CASGSAGGYNEQFF	TGTGCCAGCGGTTCGGCAGGGGGTTACAATGAGCAGTTCTTC
NA	TRBV20-1	TRBD2	TRBJ2-7	CSAPYPGLAGYEQYF	TGCAGTGCCCCTTATCCGGGACTAGCGGGATACGAGCAGTACTTC
NA	TRBV7-8	TRBD1	TRBJ2-2	CASSHPGGANGELFF	TGTGCCAGCAGCCACCCAGGGGGCGCAAACGGGGAGCTGTTTTTT
NA	TRBV6-2/TRBV6-3	NA	TRBJ1-3	CASRRDLPNSGNTIYF	TGTGCCAGCAGGAGGGACCTCCCTAACTCTGGAAACACCATATATTTT
NA	TRBV10-3	TRBD1	TRBJ1-2	CAISGRDSFLDGYTF	TGTGCCATCAGTGGTAGGGACAGCTTTCTCGATGGCTACACCTTC
NA	TRBV28	TRBD1	TRBJ1-1	CASSPLDGTATEAFF	TGTGCCAGCAGTCCATTAGATGGGACAGCGACTGAAGCTTTCTTT
NA	TRBV12-3/TRBV12-4	NA	TRBJ1-2	CASSLVPGAGYTF	TGTGCCAGCAGTTTAGTCCCAGGGGCGGGCTACACCTTC
few	TRBV12-3/TRBV12-4	NA	TRBJ2-2	CASSRSGELFF	TGTGCCAGCAGTAGGTCCGGGGAGCTGTTTTTT
NA	TRBV28	NA	TRBJ1-1	CASGSIGAFF	TGTGCCAGCGGGAGTATTGGTGCTTTCTTT
NA	TRBV19	NA	TRBJ1-2	CASGPGHYGYTF	TGTGCCAGTGGGCCAGGGCACTATGGCTACACCTTC
many	TRBV20-1	TRBD2	TRBJ2-1	CSATSGSTSNEQFF	TGCAGTGCTACTAGCGGGAGTACTTCCAATGAGCAGTTCTTC
once	TRBV30	NA	TRBJ2-7	CAWRRQETYEQYF	TGTGCCTGGAGGCGACAGGAGACCTACGAGCAGTACTTC
NA	TRBV19	NA	TRBJ2-6	CASSIKVQISGANVLTF	TGTGCCAGTAGTATAAAGGTACAGATTTCTGGGGCCAACGTCCTGACTTTC
medium-sized	TRBV12-3/TRBV12-4	TRBD2	TRBJ2-1	CASSLSSSGGLNEQFF	TGTGCCAGCAGTTTATCTTCTAGCGGGGGGTTAAATGAGCAGTTCTTC
few	TRBV28	NA	TRBJ2-3	CASSFLSGTDTQYF	TGTGCCAGCAGTTTCCTGTCGGGCACAGATACGCAGTATTTT
NA	TRBV7-3	TRBD1	TRBJ2-2	CASSFVTGGDTGELFF	TGTGCCAGCAGCTTTGTTACAGGGGGTGACACCGGGGAGCTGTTTTTT
few	TRBV20-1	NA	TRBJ2-3	CSARDYGGVNTQYF	TGCAGTGCTAGGGACTATGGGGGTGTGAATACGCAGTATTTT
few	TRBV12-3/TRBV12-4	TRBD1	TRBJ2-3	CASSTRTGEDTQYF	TGTGCCAGCAGTACCCGGACAGGGGAAGATACGCAGTATTTT
NA	TRBV28	TRBD2	TRBJ2-1	CASRQLAGSYNEQFF	TGTGCCAGCAGACAACTAGCGGGCTCCTACAATGAGCAGTTCTTC
NA	TRBV5-1	NA	TRBJ2-3	CASSRGMGTDTQYF	TGCGCCAGCAGCCGGGGGATGGGGACAGATACGCAGTATTTT
medium-sized	TRBV7-9	NA	TRBJ1-1	CASSQPPGQEAFF	TGTGCCAGCAGCCAACCCCCCGGACAGGAAGCTTTCTTT
NA	TRBV19	TRBD1	TRBJ1-2	CASSIHQGTGNYGYTF	TGTGCCAGTAGTATCCATCAGGGGACAGGGAACTATGGCTACACCTTC